This TCR beta chain stems from a study of blood T cell repertoires in COVID-19. The repertoire was sequenced with immunoSEQ multiplex PCR; TCRdb's copy has only in-frame clones and lacks some. Of about 300,000 clones listed, approximately 83% are singletons. This CDR3 is built from 16 residues. Looked up from germline, CDR1 is SGDLS and CDR2 is YYNGEE. V gave up 0 bases and J gave up 5 bases; unmatched junction bases: 7. The chain is built from TRBV9 and TRBJ2-2, with 7 bases fitting TRBD2. The source of this sequence is a human donor in a cohort sampled during active COVID-19. The specimen was peripheral blood. CDR3 residues: CASSVGVAGRTGELFF. The CDR3 nucleotides read TGTGCCAGCAGCGTAGGGGTAGCGGGTCGAACCGGGGAGCTGTTTTTT.